The subject of this entry is one T cell receptor beta chain. It lacks a known antigen. The input lacks base qualities; no much larger clone sits a single base away. TCRbeta CDR3 regions were amplified from genomic DNA by means of the immunoSEQ Assay, a bias-controlled multiplex PCR. On the authors' methods: The number of nucleated cells in each sample was estimated by amplification of reference gene primers within the assay. To quantify the absolute abundance of each unique TCRbeta CDR3 rearrangement, sequence reads were collapsed and filtered. For each sample, productive Simpson clonality was calculated as the square root of Simpson's diversity index over productive rearrangements. TCRdb's version of the immuneACCESS table is confined to in-frame rearrangements and falls short of the full clone set. An unresolved V gene accounts for under half of the shortfall where checked; the remainder is of unknown origin. The V and J calls and clone size are taken from that table; D and trimming were inferred from the DNA. This sample gives roughly 66,000 clones in total; approximately 91% of them show up just once. The top ten clones comprise less than 8% of the sample.

For this chain, trimming is 4 bases at the V end and 8 bases at the J end, and the number of junction bases without a gene match is 6. The CDR1 and CDR2 encoded by the germline V gene are SGHRS and YFSETQ. Including the terminal cysteine and phenylalanine, the CDR3 comprises 14 residues. Only the CDR3 DNA stays, 42 bases, in frame from base 1. This sample stems from a study of blood T cell repertoires in COVID-19 (dated by TCRdb to the early 2020s). As for the study more broadly: Samples from collaborators originated in the United States, Italy and Spain and spanned both the acute and convalescent phases of COVID-19. The material from the prospective study consisted of cDNA or gDNA derived from T cells, B-cell-depleted T cells, or PBMCs. Subjects who had been exposed to COVID-19, were actively infected with it, or had recovered from it provided the deeply sampled blood TCRbeta repertoires that made up the dataset. The repertoires were made available in a free public database intended to serve as a resource for research on the immune response to SARS-CoV-2. Samples were obtained from the ongoing ImmuneRACE study (first 160 participants) and from about 1,300 subjects provided by 6 global collaborators. A de-identified subject ID, COVID-19 status, age in years and sex were almost always included in the sample metadata. Where available, HLA class I and class II types were obtained from metadata supplied by the sample provider rather than from assay-based typing.

The collaborating institutions used their own protocols to collect whole blood in K2EDTA tubes. For TCRbeta analysis, collaborators shipped samples in one of three forms: frozen whole blood, isolated PBMCs, or DNA extracted from either of those sample types. What the authors observed across the whole study: How much clinical and demographic metadata was included differed by source and by participant, and the metadata was provided uncurated.

The receptor was isolated from a human donor in a cohort sampled during active COVID-19. Sequenced sample: peripheral blood. The rearrangement combines TRBV5-1 with TRBJ1-6; TRBD1 matches 7 bases in the middle. The nucleotide sequence is TGCGCCAGCAGCACGACAGGGAAGGATTCACCCCTCCACTTT. This is translated as CASSTTGKDSPLHF. Here the CDR3 is joined to the reference TRBV5-1 and TRBJ1-6 genes, and the full variable domain is: KAGVTQTPRYLIKTRGQQVTLSCSPISGHRSVSWYQQTPGQGLQFLFEYFSETQRNKGNFPGRFSGRQFSNSRSEMNVSTLELGDSALYLCASSTTGKDSPLHFGNGTRLTVT.